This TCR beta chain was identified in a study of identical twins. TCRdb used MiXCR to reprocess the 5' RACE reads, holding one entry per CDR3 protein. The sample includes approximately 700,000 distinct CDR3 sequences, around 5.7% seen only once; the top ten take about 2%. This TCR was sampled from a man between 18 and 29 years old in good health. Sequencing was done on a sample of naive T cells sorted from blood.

The CDR3 protein is CASSEFYGRSNEQFF. The CDR3 region has the DNA TGCGCCAGCAGTGAGTTTTACGGGAGAAGTAATGAGCAGTTCTTC. This chain connects TRBV10-2 to TRBJ2-1; TRBD2 is a possible D gene (6 bases). With 1 base removed from V and 7 bases from J, the gap between germline ends came to 14 bases. Germline CDR1 reads WSHSY; CDR2 reads SAAADI. This CDR3 contains 15 residues.